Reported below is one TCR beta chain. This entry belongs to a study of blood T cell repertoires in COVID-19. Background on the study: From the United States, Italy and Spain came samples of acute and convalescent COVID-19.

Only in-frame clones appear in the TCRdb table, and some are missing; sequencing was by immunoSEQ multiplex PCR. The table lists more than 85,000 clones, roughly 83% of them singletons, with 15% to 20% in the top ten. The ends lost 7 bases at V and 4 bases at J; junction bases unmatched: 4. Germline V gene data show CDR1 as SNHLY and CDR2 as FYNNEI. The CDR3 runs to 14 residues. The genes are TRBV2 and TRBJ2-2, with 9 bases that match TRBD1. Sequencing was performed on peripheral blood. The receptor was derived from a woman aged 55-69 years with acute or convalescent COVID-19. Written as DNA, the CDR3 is TGTGCCAGCATTAGGACAGGGGCCACCGGGGAGCTGTTTTTT. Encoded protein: CASIRTGATGELFF.